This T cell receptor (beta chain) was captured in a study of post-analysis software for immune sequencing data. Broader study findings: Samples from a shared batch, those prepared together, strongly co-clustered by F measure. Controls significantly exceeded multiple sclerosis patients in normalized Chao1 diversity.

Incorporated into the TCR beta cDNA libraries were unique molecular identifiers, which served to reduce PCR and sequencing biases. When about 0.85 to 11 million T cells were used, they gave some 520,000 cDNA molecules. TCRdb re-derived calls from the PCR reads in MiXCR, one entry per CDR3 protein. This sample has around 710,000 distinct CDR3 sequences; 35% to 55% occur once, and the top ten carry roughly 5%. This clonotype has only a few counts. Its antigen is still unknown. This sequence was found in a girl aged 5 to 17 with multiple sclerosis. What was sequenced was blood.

The CDR3 sequence: CASSQSGGLSSYEQYF. The DNA for the CDR3 is TGTGCCAGCAGCCAGAGTGGGGGATTAAGCTCCTACGAGCAGTACTTC. The chain joins TRBV7-2 to TRBJ2-7; tentatively, D is TRBD1 or TRBD2 (5 bases each). The CDR3 runs 16 residues. Germline-derived CDR1 and CDR2 are SGHTA and FQGNSA. The germline V and J ends were trimmed by 5 bases and 0 bases, with 17 bases remaining between them.